These T cell receptor beta chains were read from a single sample in a study of T cell changes during pregnancy in multiple sclerosis. TCRdb's copy holds only in-frame clones and misses some; the assay was immunoSEQ multiplex PCR. The table records 60,000 or so clones, less than 95% of them present only once. The sequencing here drew on peripheral blood, taken in the second trimester of pregnancy. These receptors all come from a female donor in good health, enrolled as a control in a pregnancy study. The CDR3 runs from the conserved cysteine through the conserved F or W. Fields, in order: D gene, clone size, J gene, V gene, CDR3 protein, CDR3 DNA. D genes are given only for firm matches. Not every row has a clone size; where given, it reads once, few, many or a size class.

>TRBD2|.|TRBJ2-3|TRBV14
CASSYRWGGNTDTQYF
TGTGCCAGCAGCTATCGGTGGGGGGGGAACACAGATACGCAGTATTTT
>TRBD1|.|TRBJ1-6|TRBV5-6
CASSFGQGRVDSPLHF
TGTGCCAGCAGCTTCGGACAGGGGAGAGTTGATTCACCCCTCCACTTT
>.|few|TRBJ1-1|TRBV6-4
CASRAGFDTEAFF
TGTGCCAGCAGGGCAGGCTTTGACACTGAAGCTTTCTTT
>.|.|TRBJ1-2|TRBV27
CASSPWYLRGYTF
TGTGCCAGCAGCCCATGGTACCTCCGGGGCTACACCTTC
>TRBD1|.|TRBJ2-1|TRBV6-1
CAIRGQGYEQFF
TGTGCCATCAGGGGGCAAGGGTATGAGCAGTTCTTC
>TRBD2|once|TRBJ2-7|TRBV13
CASSLGGLAGSTYEQYF
TGTGCCAGCAGCTTAGGGGGTCTAGCGGGGAGCACCTACGAGCAGTACTTC
>TRBD2|.|TRBJ2-2|TRBV4-2
CASSQEPTSSGELFF
TGTGCCAGCAGCCAAGAACCGACTAGCTCCGGGGAGCTGTTTTTT
>.|medium-sized|TRBJ1-1|TRBV27
CASSRGTEAFF
TGTGCCAGTTCCAGGGGCACTGAAGCTTTCTTT
>.|.|TRBJ1-1|TRBV27
CASSRGSANTEAFF
TGTGCCAGCAGCCGAGGATCTGCGAACACTGAAGCTTTCTTT
>.|.|TRBJ1-1|TRBV2
CASSAAGTEAFF
TGTGCCAGCAGTGCGGCGGGCACTGAAGCTTTCTTT
>.|once|TRBJ2-6|TRBV2
CASKGGRGTPYGANVLTF
TGTGCCAGCAAGGGGGGGCGGGGGACACCCTATGGGGCCAACGTCCTGACTTTC
>.|.|TRBJ1-5|TRBV15
CATSRAVGVGNQPQHF
TGTGCCACCAGCAGAGCAGTAGGGGTTGGCAATCAGCCCCAGCATTTT
>.|.|TRBJ1-2|TRBV2
CASSEFTGSDGYTF
TGTGCCAGCAGTGAATTTACAGGGTCCGATGGCTACACCTTC
>.|.|TRBJ2-4|TRBV5-1
CASSKTGLLLLAKNIQYF
TGCGCCAGCAGTAAGACCGGACTGCTGTTGCTAGCCAAAAACATTCAGTACTTC
>.|.|TRBJ2-2|TRBV5-1
CASRKLRENTGELFF
TGCGCCAGCAGAAAGCTGCGGGAGAACACCGGGGAGCTGTTTTTT
>.|few|TRBJ1-2|TRBV7-9
CASSLLGAGYTF
TGTGCCAGCAGCTTATTGGGGGCGGGCTACACCTTC
>.|.|TRBJ1-1|TRBV5-1
CASSRGWGGVDTEAFF
TGCGCCAGCAGCCGGGGGTGGGGGGGCGTCGACACTGAAGCTTTCTTT
>TRBD2|.|TRBJ2-5|TRBV9
CASSLAGGPETQYF
TGTGCCAGCAGCTTAGCGGGGGGGCCGGAGACCCAGTACTTC
>.|.|TRBJ2-5|TRBV16
CASSQGGLQETQYF
TGTGCCAGCAGCCAAGGGGGACTCCAAGAGACCCAGTACTTC
>TRBD1|.|TRBJ1-1|TRBV6-4
CASRGTENTEAFF
TGTGCCAGCAGGGGGACAGAGAACACTGAAGCTTTCTTT
>TRBD2|.|TRBJ2-1|TRBV25-1
CASSEFAGGHNEQFF
TGTGCCAGCAGTGAATTTGCGGGGGGGCACAATGAGCAGTTCTTC
>.|.|TRBJ1-1|TRBV19
CASSMGIGNTEAFF
TGTGCCAGTAGTATGGGCATCGGGAACACTGAAGCTTTCTTT
>TRBD1|medium-sized|TRBJ2-2|TRBV2
CASMGGQVVPGELFF
TGTGCCAGCATGGGGGGACAGGTCGTTCCCGGGGAGCTGTTTTTT
>.|.|TRBJ1-2|TRBV5-1
CASSSPDSFYGYTF
TGCGCCAGCAGCTCGCCGGACAGCTTTTATGGCTACACCTTC
>TRBD1|.|TRBJ1-1|TRBV30
CAWSVPGQGRGMNTEAFF
TGTGCCTGGAGTGTCCCGGGACAGGGGAGGGGGATGAACACTGAAGCTTTCTTT
>.|.|TRBJ2-7|TRBV2
CASSESGNLYEQYF
TGTGCCAGCAGTGAGTCAGGGAACCTCTACGAGCAGTACTTC
>.|.|TRBJ1-4|TRBV4-1
CASSLVRVATNEKLFF
TGCGCCAGCAGCCTTGTCCGCGTTGCAACTAATGAAAAACTGTTTTTT
>TRBD1|.|TRBJ2-7|TRBV5-1
CASSWGRGTGVSYEQYF
TGCGCCAGCAGCTGGGGAAGGGGGACAGGGGTTTCCTACGAGCAGTACTTC
>TRBD1|.|TRBJ2-1|TRBV19
CASRLRDRQSNEQFF
TGTGCCAGTAGATTACGGGACAGGCAATCCAATGAGCAGTTCTTC
>TRBD1|.|TRBJ1-4|TRBV2
CASSEERGRSEKLFF
TGTGCCAGCAGTGAAGAAAGGGGGCGAAGTGAAAAACTGTTTTTT
>TRBD2|.|TRBJ2-1|TRBV28
CASSPRGASGPNEQFF
TGTGCCAGCAGTCCCCGCGGGGCTAGCGGGCCTAATGAGCAGTTCTTC
>.|.|TRBJ1-2|TRBV13
CASSSATGNYGYTF
TGTGCCAGCAGCTCGGCGACAGGCAACTATGGCTACACCTTC
>TRBD1|.|TRBJ2-5|TRBV5-1
CASSRGQQETQYF
TGCGCCAGCAGCAGGGGACAGCAAGAGACCCAGTACTTC
>TRBD1|.|TRBJ1-4|TRBV5-1
CASSPGTGGLGEKLFF
TGCGCCAGCAGCCCCGGGACAGGGGGCCTTGGGGAAAAACTGTTTTTT
>.|.|TRBJ2-2|TRBV6-5
CASSYRGSGELFF
TGTGCCAGCAGTTACAGGGGGTCCGGGGAGCTGTTTTTT